This entry concerns a single T cell receptor (beta chain). The data are from a study of T cells after yellow fever vaccination. Trimming removed 4 bases from V and 5 bases from J; junction bases left unmatched: 7. Germline V gene sequence: CDR1 SGHRS, CDR2 YFSETQ. The CDR3 is made up of 16 amino acids. A process of 5'RACE template switching, which added a universal primer site and UMIs, was used to make TCR cDNA. Using its own MiXCR run on the 5' RACE reads, TCRdb lists one record per CDR3 protein. In the table there are about 630,000 distinct CDR3 sequences, 9% to 15% of which are singletons. The sample here was PBMCs, taken on the day of the yellow fever booster vaccination. The chain recombines TRBV5-1 with TRBJ1-4; TRBD1 matches at 11 bases. This TCR was sampled from a man aged 25-45 years who received the YFV17D yellow fever vaccine. CDR3 in amino acids: CASSLGTGGGNEKLFF. Here the CDR3 DNA reads TGCGCCAGCAGCCTTGGGACAGGGGGGGGAAATGAAAAACTGTTTTTT.